This entry concerns a single TCR beta chain. In the authors' workflow: Estimated nucleated cell counts came from reference gene primer amplification. Only in-frame clones appear in the TCRdb table, and some are missing; sequencing was by immunoSEQ multiplex PCR. The DNA was the basis for D and trimming; V, J and clone size are from that table. Of 250,000 to 300,000 clones in the sample, 87% are singletons; the top ten hold about 2.2%. This entry is derived from a study of blood T cell repertoires in COVID-19. Study summary: Specimens from acute and convalescent COVID-19 originated in the United States, Italy and Spain. Nucleic acid was either cDNA or gDNA, and it came from T cells, B-cell-depleted T cells, or PBMCs.

The receptor was derived from a woman aged 45-65 years who had recovered from COVID-19. Source material: peripheral blood.

Written as DNA, the CDR3 is TGTGCCAGCAGCCTTGACATAGGGGGCGACACTGAAGCTTTCTTT. This translates into CASSLDIGGDTEAFF. The rearrangement links TRBV5-4 to TRBJ1-1, with 7 positions matching TRBD1. Germline CDR1 is SGHNT and CDR2 is YYREEE (reference sequence). After removal of 4 bases from V and 3 bases from J, the junction contained 9 bases not matched to a gene. The CDR3 extends over 15 amino acids.